This record covers a single T cell receptor beta chain. Its antigen is not identified. Only in-frame clones appear in the TCRdb table, and some are missing; sequencing was by immunoSEQ multiplex PCR. The table lists 70,000 to 85,000 clones, 80% of them singletons, with roughly 8% in the top ten. This entry comes from a study of cytotoxic CD8 clonotypes in ibrutinib-treated CLL. Findings and caveats of the study: Baseline clonality, higher than in age-matched healthy donors, tracked circulating CD8+ T-cell counts. Public clonotypes were rare and shrank or held steady on treatment.

Trimming took off 6 bases at V and 6 bases at J, with 10 bases between the two ends. The CDR3 is 12 amino acids. The germline CDR1 and CDR2 sequences are MNHEY and SMNVEV (reference sequence). The chain employs TRBV27 and TRBJ2-3, with D uncertain. This sequence was found in a human donor with chronic lymphocytic leukemia. Sequencing was performed on PBMCs, taken at disease progression, from a patient treated with ibrutinib. The CDR3 spells CASRTSGDTQYF. The CDR3 bases are TGTGCCAGCAGGACCAGTGGGGATACGCAGTATTTT.